The 17 T cell receptor beta chains reported below all come from one sample, sequenced in a study of T cell responses to AZD1222 COVID-19 vaccine. The protocol was immunoSEQ multiplex PCR, while the TCRdb copy is restricted to in-frame clones and leaves out a portion. Of around 120,000 clones in the sample, over 75% were seen once. The sequenced sample was peripheral blood, obtained on day 0 of AZD1222 vaccination. The receptor source for this set is an adult in good health.

The chain employs TRBV13 and TRBJ2-1, with 9 positions matching TRBD2. The CDR3 has 17 amino acids. Germline CDR1 is PRHDT and CDR2 is FYEKMQ (reference sequence). V gave up 5 bases and J gave up 10 bases; unmatched junction bases: 18. CDR3 loop: CASSDYWAGGELREQFF. CDR3 bases: TGTGCCAGCAGCGACTACTGGGCGGGAGGGGAGCTTAGGGAGCAGTTCTTC.

The chain couples TRBV19 to TRBJ2-2; 14 bases are shared with TRBD2. Trimming took 1 base from V and 6 from J; bases not matched to a gene: 13. The CDR3 is 20 residues long. Germline values: CDR1 LNHDA, CDR2 SQIVND (reference sequence). CDR3 DNA: TGTGCCAGTAGTATAGTAGGACTAGCGGGAGGAATTTTTCCCGCCGGGGAGCTGTTTTTT. Its protein is CASSIVGLAGGIFPAGELFF.

This clone was recorded only once. The chain links TRBV5-5 to TRBJ2-7; TRBD2 might be the D (5 bases). From germline, CDR1 is SGHKS and CDR2 YYEKEE (reference sequence). This CDR3 has 14 residues. With 4 bases removed from V and 2 bases from J, the gap between germline ends came to 13 bases. CDR3 sequence (DNA): TGTGCCAGCAGCCCAGCTTTGAGGGCCTACGAGCAGTACTTC. Protein: CASSPALRAYEQYF.

The chain has TRBV30 and TRBJ2-7, with D unclear. This CDR3 is 11 amino acids long. The ends were cut back, 2 bases at V and 6 bases at J, with 8 bases in the middle. CDR1 and CDR2 (germline): GTSNPN, SVGIG (reference sequence). CDR3 protein: CAWSQVGEQYF. Here the CDR3 DNA reads TGTGCCTGGAGTCAGGTGGGCGAGCAGTACTTC.

The chain combines TRBV7-3 with TRBJ2-5; a possible D gene is TRBD1 (5 bases). CDR1 and CDR2 from the germline V gene are SGHTA and FQGTGA. V was trimmed by 2 bases and J by 2 bases, leaving 18 bases between them. The CDR3 runs to 17 residues. The CDR3 bases are TGTGCCAGCAGCTTATTACATGGGGCGCGTGGGCAAGAGACCCAGTACTTC. Translating gives CASSLLHGARGQETQYF.

This chain joins TRBV5-5 and TRBJ2-7, with a weak D call TRBD1 (5 bases). CDR3 length equals 12 residues. Per the germline V gene, CDR1 is SGHKS and CDR2 is YYEKEE (reference sequence). Deletions cut 4 bases from V and 6 bases from J, with 11 bases between. CDR3 in amino acids: CASSGAGPEQYF. The CDR3 region has the DNA TGTGCCAGCAGCGGGGCAGGGCCCGAGCAGTACTTC. Supplemented by reference TRBV5-5 and TRBJ2-7, the full variable domain reads DAGVTQSPTHLIKTRGQQVTLRCSPISGHKSVSWYQQVLGQGPQFIFQYYEKEERGRGNFPDRFSARQFPNYSSELNVNALLLGDSALYLCASSGAGPEQYFGPGTRLTVT.

In its sample, this clone was seen once. The chain is built from TRBV7-2 and TRBJ2-7, with D possibly called TRBD1 or TRBD2 (5 bases each). CDR3 size: 13 residues. Trimming took 8 bases from V and 2 from J, leaving 13 bases between them. The V gene's germline CDR1 is SGHTA and CDR2 FQGNSA. In nucleotides, the CDR3 is TGTGCCAGCTTGGGGGATAGCGCCTACGAGCAGTACTTC. Amino acid sequence: CASLGDSAYEQYF.

As DNA, the CDR3 is TGTGCCAGCAGTTCGGGCCACCGCCCCTCTGAGCAGTTCTTC. Protein product: CASSSGHRPSEQFF. This chain links TRBV6-5 with TRBJ2-1; D remains unclear. Germline assignment: CDR1 MNHEY and CDR2 SVGAGI. V dropped 4 bases and J dropped 9 bases, with 16 bases sitting between them. The length of the CDR3 is 14 residues.

This sequence joins TRBV7-9 and TRBJ2-1; D unclear. In germline, CDR1 is SEHNR, CDR2 FQNEAQ (reference sequence). The CDR3 spans 13 residues. With 2 bases removed from V and 6 bases from J, the gap between germline ends came to 8 bases. In DNA, the CDR3 is TGTGCCAGCAGCTTATCGGGCCTCAATGAGCAGTTCTTC. Translation: CASSLSGLNEQFF.

The J gene is TRBJ2-3, the V gene TRBV6-6; TRBD2 agrees at 10 bases. The length of the CDR3 is 16 residues. V was pared by 4 bases and J by 4 bases, with 8 bases of the junction left unmatched. Germline-derived CDR1 and CDR2 are MNHNY and SVGAGI (reference sequence). Here the CDR3 reads CASSSPSGRVPDTQYF. The CDR3 DNA reads as TGTGCCAGCAGTTCCCCTAGCGGGAGAGTTCCAGATACGCAGTATTTT.

This chain uses TRBV18 with TRBJ2-7; D not resolved. This CDR3 has 13 amino acids. Per germline, CDR1 KGHSH and CDR2 LQKENI. V was cut by 6 bases and J by 1 base, with 10 bases left in between. The chain's CDR3 is CASSPQVSYEQYF. The CDR3 nucleotides read TGTGCCAGCTCCCCTCAGGTATCCTACGAGCAGTACTTC. Complete variable domain (other parts from reference TRBV18 and TRBJ2-7): NAGVMQNPRHLVRRRGQEARLRCSPMKGHSHVYWYRQLPEEGLKFMVYLQKENIIDESGMPKERFSAEFPKEGPSILRIQQVVRGDSAAYFCASSPQVSYEQYFGPGTRLTVT.

This chain connects TRBV19 to TRBJ2-3; D is undetermined. V was trimmed by 5 bases and J by 5 bases, leaving 23 bases between them. The germline gives CDR1 LNHDA, CDR2 SQIVND (reference sequence). This CDR3 has 17 residues. The CDR3 here is CASSPREVIPRGDTQYF. Here the CDR3 DNA reads TGTGCCAGTAGTCCTAGAGAGGTAATACCTCGTGGAGATACGCAGTATTTT.

The rearrangement links TRBV11-3 to TRBJ2-3; either TRBD1 or TRBD2 may fit D (5 bases each). Trimming stripped 5 bases from V and 3 bases from J, with 15 bases between. Germline-derived CDR1 and CDR2 are SGHNT and YENEEA. The CDR3 covers 15 residues. This chain's CDR3 is CASSQPGLRTDTQYF. CDR3 nucleotides: TGTGCCAGCAGCCAACCGGGGCTACGGACAGATACGCAGTATTTT.

The V gene is TRBV6-2 or TRBV6-3, the J gene TRBJ2-7, with TRBD1 identical over 7 bases. Germline V gene data show CDR1 as MNHEY and CDR2 as SVGEGT. Losses at the gene ends were 4 bases for V and 7 bases for J; bases not matched to a gene: 10. The CDR3 length is 14 residues. The CDR3 protein is CASSSTDRAREQYF. CDR3 nucleotides: TGTGCCAGCAGTTCCACCGACAGGGCTCGAGAGCAGTACTTC.

The chain employs TRBV5-8 and TRBJ1-6, with a weak D call TRBD1 (5 bases). The ends were cut back, 2 bases at V and 7 bases at J, with 13 bases in the middle. The CDR3 runs to 15 residues. Germline-derived CDR1 and CDR2 are SGHTS and YDEGEE. CDR3 nucleotide sequence: TGTGCCAGCAGCTTTCGGGCAAGGGGAAATTCACCCCTCCACTTT. As protein: CASSFRARGNSPLHF.

The chain uses TRBV2 and TRBJ1-1; D unresolved. The V end was cut by 6 bases, the J end by 6 bases, with 11 bases between. CDR1 is SNHLY and CDR2 is FYNNEI in the germline V gene. The CDR3 sequence is 12 residues long. The DNA for the CDR3 is TGTGCCAGCAGACCCGATTTGGCTGAAGCTTTCTTT. It codes for CASRPDLAEAFF.

The DNA of the CDR3 is TGTGCCAGCAGTTACCTGGGGCTAGCGGGAGTGAGGGAGAATGAGCAGTTCTTC. Translated: CASSYLGLAGVRENEQFF. This chain uses TRBV6-2 or TRBV6-3 with TRBJ2-1, with TRBD2 matching 10 bases. Looked up from germline, CDR1 is MNHEY and CDR2 is SVGEGT. The CDR3 contains 18 residues. The V gene end was trimmed by 2 bases and the J gene end by 7 bases; junction bases not matched to a gene: 14.